These 24 T cell receptor beta chains originate from one sample sequenced in a study of shared T cell receptors in the human thymus. This table comes from immunoSEQ multiplex PCR, and its TCRdb copy is limited to in-frame clones, with some not included. The repertoire holds fewer than 700,000 clones, approximately 87% seen once, with 0.008% to 0.011% in the top ten. This same sample was also part of a study on human thymus T cells.

The sequencing input was thymocytes. All receptors come from a boy under two years old with a congenital heart defect.

This chain links TRBV11-3 with TRBJ2-2; perhaps TRBD1 as D (6 bases). Germline-derived CDR1 and CDR2 are SGHNT and YENEEA. This CDR3 has 20 amino acids. V shed 1 base and J shed 0 bases, with 21 bases lying between them. The CDR3 bases are TGTGCCAGCAGCTTAGCCCTCGGACCGAACAGGGTTTCGAACACCGGGGAGCTGTTTTTT. As protein: CASSLALGPNRVSNTGELFF.

This clone has only a few counts. This chain connects TRBV5-6 to TRBJ1-1, with TRBD1 identical over 8 bases. Germline V gene sequence: CDR1 SGHDT, CDR2 YYEEEE. The ends lost 2 bases at V and 3 bases at J; junction bases unmatched: 3. CDR3 length equals 14 residues. CDR3 nucleotide sequence: TGTGCCAGCAGCTTAAGGACAGGGTACACTGAAGCTTTCTTT. Translating gives CASSLRTGYTEAFF.

For the CDR3, the DNA is TGCAGCGTTGAGGCCCCTAGCGGGAGACCAAGAGATACGCAGTATTTT. Its protein product is CSVEAPSGRPRDTQYF. This chain joins TRBV29-1 and TRBJ2-3, with 10 nucleotides matching TRBD2. The ends lost 3 bases at V and 5 bases at J; junction bases unmatched: 11. Germline loops: CDR1 SQVTM, CDR2 ANQGSEA. This CDR3 contains 16 residues.

This rearrangement joins TRBV7-3 to TRBJ1-1, with D perhaps matching TRBD1 (5 bases). The germline CDR1 and CDR2 sequences are SGHTA and FQGTGA. The CDR3 sequence is 14 residues long. The V gene lost 4 bases and the J gene lost 0 bases, with 9 bases spanning the gap. CDR3 bases: TGTGCCAGCAGCTCAAGGGGCCTGAACACTGAAGCTTTCTTT. Encoded protein: CASSSRGLNTEAFF.

The chain employs TRBV7-9 and TRBJ1-2; D uncertain. The CDR3 is 13 amino acids. Looked up from germline, CDR1 is SEHNR and CDR2 is FQNEAQ (reference sequence). V shed 5 bases and J shed 5 bases, with 12 bases lying between them. The CDR3 nucleotides are TGTGCCAGCAGCCCAGGCGCCCCGTATGGCTACACCTTC. Protein: CASSPGAPYGYTF.

The gene calls are TRBV4-1 and TRBJ2-3; D call uncertain. CDR1 and CDR2 from the germline V gene are MGHRA and YSYEKL. V was cut by 0 bases and J by 3 bases, with 16 bases left in between. The CDR3 sequence is 17 residues long. CDR3 DNA: TGCGCCAGCAGCCAAGAAGAGGTGGTCCCGGCGACAGATACGCAGTATTTT. Residues: CASSQEEVVPATDTQYF.

This chain connects TRBV16 to TRBJ1-5; TRBD1 matches at 7 bases. This CDR3 is built from 17 residues. CDR1 is KGHSY, CDR2 FQNENV, per germline. Germline trimming cut 4 bases from V and 0 bases from J; bases unmatched to any gene: 9. CDR3 DNA sequence: TGTGCCAGCAGCCGCCTCAGGGGGGATCATAGCAATCAGCCCCAGCATTTT. It translates to CASSRLRGDHSNQPQHF. Filled out from reference TRBV16 and TRBJ1-5, the complete variable domain reads GEEVAQTPKHLVRGEGQKAKLYCAPIKGHSYVFWYQQVLKNEFKFLISFQNENVFDETGMPKERFSAKCLPNSPCSLEIQATKLEDSAVYFCASSRLRGDHSNQPQHFGDGTRLSIL.

This chain connects TRBV28 to TRBJ1-1; D possibly corresponds to TRBD1 (6 bases). Trimming shortened V by 7 bases and J by 3 bases, and 30 bases separated the two germline ends. The CDR3 has 19 amino acids. Germline lookup yields CDR1 MDHEN and CDR2 SYDVKM. The CDR3 coding sequence is TGTGCCAGCACTCCACCCCTCCGACAGGCCGTCACCAGGGACACTGAAGCTTTCTTT. Its translation is CASTPPLRQAVTRDTEAFF.

The genes are TRBV5-4 and TRBJ1-4; tentative D call: TRBD1 (5 bases). The germline gives CDR1 SGHNT, CDR2 YYREEE (reference sequence). The CDR3 extends over 15 amino acids. V was clipped by 0 bases and J by 8 bases, with 14 bases between them. CDR3 nucleotides: TGTGCCAGCAGCTTGGGTGGCGGGACGGGAGAAAAACTGTTTTTT. Protein: CASSLGGGTGEKLFF.

V is TRBV6-1 and J is TRBJ2-5; 11 bases match TRBD2. V dropped 4 bases and J dropped 9; count of bases not matched to a gene: 16. CDR3 length: 17 amino acids. Germline V CDR1 and CDR2: MNHNS, SASEGT. CDR3 region: CASSVQVAGGGAGAQYF. As DNA, the CDR3 is TGTGCCAGCAGTGTTCAGGTAGCGGGAGGGGGGGCTGGAGCCCAGTACTTC.

This clone has a handful of counts. The CDR3 here is CAISSGTGLSGANVLTF. DNA of the CDR3: TGTGCCATCAGTTCCGGGACAGGGCTCTCTGGGGCCAACGTCCTGACTTTC. The J gene is TRBJ2-6, the V gene TRBV10-3; the match to TRBD1 covers 9 bases. Per germline, CDR1 ENHRY and CDR2 SYGVKD. V shed 5 bases, J shed 0 bases, and the junction held 5 bases outside the gene matches. This CDR3 is built from 17 residues.

The chain employs TRBV4-1 and TRBJ2-7; 7 nucleotides line up with TRBD2. After removal of 0 bases from V and 5 bases from J, the junction contained 13 bases not matched to a gene. The CDR3 is made up of 17 amino acids. Per germline, CDR1 MGHRA and CDR2 YSYEKL. The CDR3 here is CASSQDPSGGALDEQYF. The CDR3 coding sequence is TGCGCCAGCAGCCAAGACCCTAGCGGCGGAGCTTTGGACGAGCAGTACTTC.

This CDR3 reads CASSLGLPKNIQYF. The CDR3 DNA reads TGTGCCAGCAGCCTTGGACTCCCCAAAAACATTCAGTACTTC. The chain couples TRBV7-9 to TRBJ2-4; TRBD2 might be the D (5 bases). V lost 5 bases and J lost 2, with 10 bases in between. CDR1 and CDR2 (germline): SEHNR, FQNEAQ (reference sequence). This CDR3 spans 14 amino acids.

The rearrangement joins TRBV10-3 to TRBJ1-5, with TRBD1 identical over 7 bases. CDR1 and CDR2 (germline): ENHRY, SYGVKD. The CDR3 length is 17 residues. V lost 0 bases to trimming and J lost 0 bases; unmatched junction nucleotides: 5. The CDR3 DNA reads as TGTGCCATCAGTGAGTCGAGGGACAGCTATAGCAATCAGCCCCAGCATTTT. Protein sequence: CAISESRDSYSNQPQHF.

The CDR3 spells CASSLALAAAYEQYF. CDR3 coding DNA: TGTGCCAGCAGCTTAGCTCTAGCGGCCGCCTACGAGCAGTACTTC. The chain employs TRBV7-2 and TRBJ2-7; TRBD2 agrees at 7 bases. Germline CDR1 reads SGHTA; CDR2 reads FQGNSA. Germline trimming cut 0 bases from V and 2 bases from J; bases unmatched to any gene: 4. The CDR3 runs 15 residues.

This rearrangement joins TRBV30 to TRBJ2-7, with D maybe TRBD1 (6 bases). The CDR3 has 14 amino acids. The germline V gene encodes CDR1 GTSNPN and CDR2 SVGIG (reference sequence). Trimming took off 5 bases at V and 2 bases at J, with 16 bases between the two ends. The CDR3 region is CAWETRGFPYEQYF. CDR3 in DNA: TGTGCCTGGGAAACCAGGGGTTTTCCCTACGAGCAGTACTTC.

J is TRBJ2-1 and V is TRBV4-3; D is possibly TRBD1 (5 bases). The CDR3 consists of 19 residues. V dropped 0 bases and J dropped 0 bases, with 18 bases sitting between them. Germline-derived CDR1 and CDR2 are LGHNA and YSLEER. Written as DNA, the CDR3 is TGCGCCAGCAGCCAAGATCTTGGGTCGCCTAGGGGCTCCTACAATGAGCAGTTCTTC. Translated: CASSQDLGSPRGSYNEQFF.

This rearrangement joins TRBV1 to TRBJ2-5; the table gives TRBD2 as D, unverified against the DNA. TRBV1 is designated a pseudogene. The CDR3 is 14 amino acids. The CDR3 region has the DNA TGCACCAGCAGCCAAGATTACGGGTGGGAGACCCAGTACTTC. It is translated as CTSSQDYGWETQYF.

The chain uses TRBV5-4 and TRBJ2-5, with a possible D match to TRBD2 (5 bases). Germline lookup yields CDR1 SGHNT and CDR2 YYREEE (reference sequence). V gave up 1 base and J gave up 5 bases, with 9 bases separating them. There are 13 residues in the CDR3. The CDR3 here is CASSLPSRETQYF. The DNA for the CDR3 is TGTGCCAGCAGCTTGCCTAGCAGGGAGACCCAGTACTTC.

The J gene is TRBJ2-7, the V gene TRBV9; 7 bases align to TRBD2. V lost 4 bases and J lost 0; bases outside the gene matches: 7. The CDR3 loop spans 15 amino acids. CDR1 and CDR2 (germline): SGDLS, YYNGEE. The CDR3: CASSPPGGSSYEQYF. The CDR3 region has the DNA TGTGCCAGCAGCCCGCCGGGCGGGAGCTCCTACGAGCAGTACTTC.

The chain is built from TRBV27 and TRBJ2-3; D perhaps matches TRBD2 (6 bases). Germline CDR1 is MNHEY and CDR2 is SMNVEV (reference sequence). The CDR3 sequence is 12 residues long. Trimming stripped 5 bases from V and 11 bases from J, with 14 bases between. CDR3 amino acids: CASSPRDGRQYF. The CDR3 DNA is TGTGCCAGCAGTCCCCGGGACGGGAGGCAGTATTTT.

This clone was seen a handful of times. This chain joins TRBV4-3 and TRBJ2-2, with a weak D call TRBD2 (5 bases). V lost 0 bases, J lost 3 bases, and 11 bases lay in between. The germline V gene has CDR1 LGHNA and CDR2 YSLEER. This CDR3 is built from 16 residues. CDR3 region: CASSQDLGVDTGELFF. The DNA of the CDR3 is TGCGCCAGCAGCCAAGATCTGGGAGTCGACACCGGGGAGCTGTTTTTT.

V usage is TRBV28 and J usage is TRBJ1-2; D unclear. Trimming pared 6 bases from V and 4 bases from J, leaving 12 bases between. The CDR3 has 13 residues. Germline CDR1 reads MDHEN; CDR2 reads SYDVKM. CDR3 DNA sequence: TGTGCCAGCAGCCCCAGGTACCCCTATGGCTACACCTTC. It translates to CASSPRYPYGYTF.

The chain carries TRBV9 and TRBJ2-7; D gene ambiguous. This CDR3 region has 16 residues. V was pared by 1 base and J by 0 bases, with 14 bases between. From germline, CDR1 is SGDLS and CDR2 YYNGEE. The CDR3 DNA follows: TGTGCCAGCAGCGTAAAGTCTCCAAGGAGCTCCTACGAGCAGTACTTC. This translates into CASSVKSPRSSYEQYF. The variable domain in full, completed from reference TRBV9 and TRBJ2-7, reads DSGVTQTPKHLITATGQRVTLRCSPRSGDLSVYWYQQSLDQGLQFLIQYYNGEERAKGNILERFSAQQFPDLHSELNLSSLELGDSALYFCASSVKSPRSSYEQYFGPGTRLTVT.